This entry concerns a single T cell receptor (beta chain). V shed 7 bases and J shed 8 bases, with 20 bases lying between them. This CDR3 has 14 residues. CDR1 is MNHEY and CDR2 is SVGAGI in the germline V gene. Data came from immunoSEQ multiplex PCR; TCRdb stores just in-frame clones and leaves some out. This sample has some 150,000 clones; 70% to 80% occur once, and the top ten carry around 4.2%. The sample is drawn from a study of blood T cell repertoires in COVID-19. Study information: Sites in the United States, Italy and Spain provided acute and convalescent COVID-19 samples.

V and J are TRBV6-5 and TRBJ1-2, with D possibly TRBD1 on 5 matching bases. Sequences were obtained from peripheral blood. This receptor was taken from a woman aged 80 or older with active or convalescent COVID-19. The CDR3: CASNPTVSRRGYTF. The CDR3 coding sequence is TGTGCCAGCAACCCGACAGTCTCAAGGCGGGGCTACACCTTC.